This entry describes one T cell receptor beta chain. The antigen is undetermined. The data were obtained in a study of cytomegalovirus exposure and HLA in healthy donors. General observations from the study: In a later analysis, specific HLA alleles were associated with 15,000 or so TCR beta sequences at a 0.05 false discovery rate. Common viral pathogens (according to a later analysis) appeared linked to several of the most significant clusters.

V lost 3 bases and J lost 6, with 9 bases in between. The germline V gene encodes CDR1 KGHSH and CDR2 LQKENI. This CDR3 spans 14 amino acids. With 60 Vbeta and 13 Jbeta primers, the PCR was carried out. Some clones are missing from TCRdb's copy, which holds only in-frame ones; the method was immunoSEQ multiplex PCR. This sample yields approximately 120,000 clones, of which roughly three quarters are seen a single time; more than 6% belongs to the top ten. The rearrangement links TRBV18 to TRBJ1-6; D not resolved. The source material was PBMCs. The sequence was obtained from a woman aged 50 to 60 in good health and CMV-seropositive. This chain's CDR3 is CASSPSTGNSPLHF. The DNA of the CDR3 is TGTGCCAGCTCACCCTCGACTGGTAATTCACCCCTCCACTTT.